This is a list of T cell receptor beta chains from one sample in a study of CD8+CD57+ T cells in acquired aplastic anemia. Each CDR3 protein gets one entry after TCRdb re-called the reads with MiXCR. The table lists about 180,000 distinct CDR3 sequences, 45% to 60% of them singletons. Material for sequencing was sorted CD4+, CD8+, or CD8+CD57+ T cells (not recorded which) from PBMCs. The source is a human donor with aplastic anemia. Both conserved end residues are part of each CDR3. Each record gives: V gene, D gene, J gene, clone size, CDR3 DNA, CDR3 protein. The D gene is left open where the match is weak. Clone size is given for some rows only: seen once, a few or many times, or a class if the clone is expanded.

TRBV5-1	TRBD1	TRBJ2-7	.	TGCGCCAGCAGCGCCTGGGACAGTACCTACGAGCAGTACTTC	CASSAWDSTYEQYF
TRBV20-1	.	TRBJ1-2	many	TGCAGTGCTAGAAAGGGTCCGAACTATGGCTACACCTTC	CSARKGPNYGYTF
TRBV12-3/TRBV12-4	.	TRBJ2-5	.	TGTGCCAGCAGCCCATACAGGGAAGAGACCCAGTACTTC	CASSPYREETQYF
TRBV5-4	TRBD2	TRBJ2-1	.	TGTGCCGGCAGCCAAATGGGGACTAGCGGGCAGTTCTTC	CAGSQMGTSGQFF
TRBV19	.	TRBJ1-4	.	TGTGCCAGTAGTACCGTAGGAGAGCCTAATGAAAAACTGTTTTTT	CASSTVGEPNEKLFF
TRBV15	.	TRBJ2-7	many	TGTGCCACCAGCACGGACAGCGGCTACGAGCAGTACTTC	CATSTDSGYEQYF
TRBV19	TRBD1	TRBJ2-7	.	TGTGCCAGTAGTACAGGGACAGGGGACTACGAGCAGTACTTC	CASSTGTGDYEQYF
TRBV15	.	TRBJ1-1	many	TGTGCCACCAGCAGTGAACGGGCCTCCAAAGGGTTCTTT	CATSSERASKGFF
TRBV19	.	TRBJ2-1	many	TGTGCCAGCCGTTTAGGACTTAACAATGAGCAGTTCTTC	CASRLGLNNEQFF
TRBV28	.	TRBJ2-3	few	TGTGCCAGCAGTCCACAACCCCCTAGCACAGATACGCAGTATTTT	CASSPQPPSTDTQYF
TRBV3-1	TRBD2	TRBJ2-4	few	TGTGCCAGCAGCCAAAGCGGGGGGCAAAACATTCAGTACTTC	CASSQSGGQNIQYF
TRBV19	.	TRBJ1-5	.	TGTGCCAGTCTCCGGGACATCGATAGCAATCAGCCCCAGCATTTT	CASLRDIDSNQPQHF
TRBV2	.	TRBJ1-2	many	TGTGCCAGCAGGATTAATAGAGGGCCTTCGGGCTACACCTTC	CASRINRGPSGYTF
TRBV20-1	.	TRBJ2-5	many	TGCAGTGCGCCAAATCCACGAAGGTCAGAGACCCAGTACTTC	CSAPNPRRSETQYF
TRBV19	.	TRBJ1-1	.	TGTGCCAGCGACCGGGGACCTGAAGCTTTCTTT	CASDRGPEAFF
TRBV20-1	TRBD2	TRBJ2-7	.	TGCAGTGCTAGAAAAGCGGGGGGGCATGTCTCCTACGAGCAGTACTTC	CSARKAGGHVSYEQYF
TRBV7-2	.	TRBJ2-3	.	TGTGCCAGCAGCTTAGCTTCCCAACTAGGACTTTGGGATACGCAGTATTTT	CASSLASQLGLWDTQYF
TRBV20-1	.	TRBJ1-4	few	TGCAGTGCTAGAGGGTTCCCTCCAGGGGATGGTGAAAAACTGTTTTTT	CSARGFPPGDGEKLFF
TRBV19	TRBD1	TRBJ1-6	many	TGTGCCAGTAGGCCCCCAGGGGGGGCGGCCTATAATTCACCCCTCCACTTT	CASRPPGGAAYNSPLHF
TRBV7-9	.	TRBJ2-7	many	TGTGCCAGCAGCTTAGCTGAGCGGGTTCACGAGCAGTACTTC	CASSLAERVHEQYF
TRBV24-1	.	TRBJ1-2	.	TGTGCCACCAGTGAAGTCGGACGGAACTATGGCTACACCTTC	CATSEVGRNYGYTF
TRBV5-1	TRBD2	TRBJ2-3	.	TGCGCCAGCAGCCCTACCTCTAGCGGGGGGTACAATGAGCAGTATTTT	CASSPTSSGGYNEQYF
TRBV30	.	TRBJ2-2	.	TGTGCCTGGAACCCACGCCTAGCGTACGGGGAGCTGTTTTTT	CAWNPRLAYGELFF
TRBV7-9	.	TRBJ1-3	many	TGTGCCAGCAGCTTGCTTAGGGACATCCGACCCTCTGGAAACACCATATATTTT	CASSLLRDIRPSGNTIYF
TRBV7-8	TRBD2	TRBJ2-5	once	TGTGCCAGCAGCTTGACGGGACTAGCGGAGGAGACCCAGTACTTC	CASSLTGLAEETQYF
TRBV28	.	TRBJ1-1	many	TGTGCCAGCAGCTCGGTAGACAGTGAAGCTTTCTTT	CASSSVDSEAFF
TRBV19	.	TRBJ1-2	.	TGTGCCAGTAGTACGAGGAATGGCTACACCTTC	CASSTRNGYTF
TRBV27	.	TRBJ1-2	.	TGTGCCAGCGCAGTTTATCCGCTAGCAAGGTCAGGCTACACCTTC	CASAVYPLARSGYTF
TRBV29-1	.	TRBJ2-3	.	TGCAGCGTTGAAGAGTCCCCCCCAGATACGCAGTATTTT	CSVEESPPDTQYF
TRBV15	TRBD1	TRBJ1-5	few	TGTGCCACCAGCACAAGGACAGGGAATCAGCCCCAGCATTTT	CATSTRTGNQPQHF
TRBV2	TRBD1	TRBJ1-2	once	TGTGCCAGCAGTGCGGGACAGGGGACTTATGGCTACACCTTC	CASSAGQGTYGYTF
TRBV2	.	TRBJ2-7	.	TGTGCCAGCAGTGACCCAAGGGGCCTCTCCTACGAGCAGTACTTC	CASSDPRGLSYEQYF
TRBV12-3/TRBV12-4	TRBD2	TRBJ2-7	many	TGTGCCAGCAGTCCCCCCCGCGACCGGGAGGGGAAGTACTTC	CASSPPRDREGKYF
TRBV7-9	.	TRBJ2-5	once	TGTGCCAGCAGCTTGGGCAAAGGAGTAGAGACCCAGTACTTC	CASSLGKGVETQYF
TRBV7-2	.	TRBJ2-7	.	TGTGCCAGCAGCTTAGTGGGGGGGCAGGAGCAGTACTTC	CASSLVGGQEQYF
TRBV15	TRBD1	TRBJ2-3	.	TGTGCCACCAGCAGACCATTTCCGGGACAGGGGGCGGATACGCAGTATTTT	CATSRPFPGQGADTQYF